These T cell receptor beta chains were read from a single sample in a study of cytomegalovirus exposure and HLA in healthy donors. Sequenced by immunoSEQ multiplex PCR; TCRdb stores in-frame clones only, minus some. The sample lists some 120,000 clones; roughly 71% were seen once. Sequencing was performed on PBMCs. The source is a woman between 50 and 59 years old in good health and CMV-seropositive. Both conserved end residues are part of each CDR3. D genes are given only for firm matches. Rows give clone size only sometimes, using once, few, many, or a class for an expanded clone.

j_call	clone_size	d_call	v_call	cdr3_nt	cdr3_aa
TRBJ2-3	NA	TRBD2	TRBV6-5	TGTGCCAGCAGTAAGACTAGCGGGGACACAGATACGCAGTATTTT	CASSKTSGDTDTQYF
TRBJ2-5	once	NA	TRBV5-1	TGCGCCAGCAGCCCGGGGAGCCAAGAGACCCAGTACTTC	CASSPGSQETQYF
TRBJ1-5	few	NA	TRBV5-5	TGTGCCAGCAGCCACATGACAGGTCCGCGCCAGCCCCAGCATTTT	CASSHMTGPRQPQHF
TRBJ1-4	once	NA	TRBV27	TGTGCCAGCAGTCCCCCAGGCAGGAATGAAAAACTGTTTTTT	CASSPPGRNEKLFF
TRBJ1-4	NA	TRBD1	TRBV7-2	TGTGCCAGCAGCCTCCGGGACAGGGGTTCTAATGAAAAACTGTTTTTT	CASSLRDRGSNEKLFF
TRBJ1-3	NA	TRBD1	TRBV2	TGTGCCAGCGTCCTGGACAGGGGTTCGAACACCATATATTTT	CASVLDRGSNTIYF
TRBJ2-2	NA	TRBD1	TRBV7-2	TGTGCCAGCAGCTTAGGCCATCGCACAGGGGGTACCGGGGAGCTGTTTTTT	CASSLGHRTGGTGELFF
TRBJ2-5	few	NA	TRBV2	TGTGCCGGGGGCGGGGGAGAGACCCAGTACTTC	CAGGGGETQYF
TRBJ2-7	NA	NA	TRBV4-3	TGCGCCAGCAGCCAAGCGAGAAGCGAGCAGTACTTC	CASSQARSEQYF
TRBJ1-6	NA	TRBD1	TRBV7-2	TGTGCCAGCAGCTTAGCGCCGGGACAGTATAATTCACCCCTCCACTTT	CASSLAPGQYNSPLHF
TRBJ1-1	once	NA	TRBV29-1	TGCAGCGCGGGTAACACTGAAGCTTTCTTT	CSAGNTEAFF
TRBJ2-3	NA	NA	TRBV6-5	TGTGCCAGCAGTTACTCTCCGGGGGTTAGCACAGATACGCAGTATTTT	CASSYSPGVSTDTQYF
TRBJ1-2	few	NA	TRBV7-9	TGTGCCAGCAGCTCCAGAAAAACTAACTATGGCTACACCTTC	CASSSRKTNYGYTF
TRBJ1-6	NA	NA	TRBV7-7	TGTGCTAGCAGCGCCAGTCTCAATTCACCCCTCCACTTT	CASSASLNSPLHF
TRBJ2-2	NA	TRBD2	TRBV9	TGTGCCAGCTCCCTAGCGGGGGATTACGGGGAGCTGTTTTTT	CASSLAGDYGELFF
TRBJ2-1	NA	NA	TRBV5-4	TGTGCCAGCAGCTTAGGGGGTTTAAGCTCCTACAATGAGCAGTTCTTC	CASSLGGLSSYNEQFF
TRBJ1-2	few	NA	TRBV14	TGTGCCAGCAGGAAGGCTGGGAGTTATGGCTACACCTTC	CASRKAGSYGYTF